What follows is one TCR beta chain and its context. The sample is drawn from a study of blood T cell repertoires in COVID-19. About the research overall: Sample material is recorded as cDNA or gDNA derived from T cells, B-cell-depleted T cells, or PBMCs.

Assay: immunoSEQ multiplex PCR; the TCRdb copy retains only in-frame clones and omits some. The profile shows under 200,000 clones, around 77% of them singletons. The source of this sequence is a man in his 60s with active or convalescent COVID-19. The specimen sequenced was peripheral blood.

The CDR3 coding sequence is TGTGCCAGCTCACCCCCGGGGGGACTAGCCAAAAACATTCAGTACTTC. Its protein product is CASSPPGGLAKNIQYF. This chain uses TRBV18 with TRBJ2-4; TRBD2 agrees at 7 bases. J was trimmed by 0 bases and V by 3 bases; bases with no gene match: 5. The germline gives CDR1 KGHSH, CDR2 LQKENI. The CDR3 runs to 16 residues.